This TCR beta chain came from a study of T-cell memory formation after mild COVID-19. A single record per CDR3 protein comes from TCRdb applying MiXCR to the 5' RACE reads. The table lists about 200,000 distinct CDR3 sequences, 9.5% of them singletons. General observations from the study: There were some responding clones in pre-infection memory, which suggested that cross-reactive memory had joined.

V gave up 5 bases and J gave up 2 bases; unmatched junction bases: 8. The CDR3 contains 15 residues. Germline values: CDR1 SGHVS, CDR2 FNYEAQ. This clonotype was picked up a small number of times. Its antigen is not known. The rearrangement links TRBV7-6 to TRBJ1-1, with 7 bases that match TRBD1. Sequencing input: PBMCs or a T cell subset sorted from them (not recorded which). The clonotype comes from a man between 18 and 29 years old who had mild COVID-19 (a few samples of this study predate the infection). Cell type and time point are not known. CDR3 in amino acids: CASSPIDRDNTEAFF. CDR3 coding DNA: TGTGCCAGCAGCCCCATCGACAGGGACAACACTGAAGCTTTCTTT.